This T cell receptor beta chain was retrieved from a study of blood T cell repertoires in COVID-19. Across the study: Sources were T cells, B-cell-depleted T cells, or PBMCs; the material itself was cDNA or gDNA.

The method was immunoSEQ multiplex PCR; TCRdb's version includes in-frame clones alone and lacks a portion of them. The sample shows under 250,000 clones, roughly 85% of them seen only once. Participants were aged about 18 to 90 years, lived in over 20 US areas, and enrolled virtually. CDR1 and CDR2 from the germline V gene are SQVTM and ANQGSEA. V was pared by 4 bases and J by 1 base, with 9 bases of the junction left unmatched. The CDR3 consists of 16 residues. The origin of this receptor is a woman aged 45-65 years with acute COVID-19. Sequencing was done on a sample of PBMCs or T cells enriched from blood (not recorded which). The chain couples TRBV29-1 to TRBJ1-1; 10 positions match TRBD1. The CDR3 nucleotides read TGCAGCGTTGGACAGGGGGCTAATTTAAGGAACACTGAAGCTTTCTTT. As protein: CSVGQGANLRNTEAFF.